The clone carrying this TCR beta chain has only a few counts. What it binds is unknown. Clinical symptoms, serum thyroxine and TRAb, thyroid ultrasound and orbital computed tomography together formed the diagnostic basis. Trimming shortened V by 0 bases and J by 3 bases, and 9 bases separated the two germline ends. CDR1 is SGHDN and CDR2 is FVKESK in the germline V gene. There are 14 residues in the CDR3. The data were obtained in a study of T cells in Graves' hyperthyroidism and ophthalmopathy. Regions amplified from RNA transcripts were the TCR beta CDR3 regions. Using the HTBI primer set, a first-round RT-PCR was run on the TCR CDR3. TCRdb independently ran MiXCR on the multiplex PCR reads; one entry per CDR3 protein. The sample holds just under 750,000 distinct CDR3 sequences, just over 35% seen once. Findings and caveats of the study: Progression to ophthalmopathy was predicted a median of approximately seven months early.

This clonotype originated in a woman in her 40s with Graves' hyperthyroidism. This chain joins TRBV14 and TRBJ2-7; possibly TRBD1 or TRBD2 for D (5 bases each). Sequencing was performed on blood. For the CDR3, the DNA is TGTGCCAGCAGCCAAGATGGGGGTATCTACGAGCAGTACTTC. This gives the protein CASSQDGGIYEQYF.